The clone carrying this T cell receptor (beta chain) was seen just once. This table comes from immunoSEQ multiplex PCR, and its TCRdb copy is limited to in-frame clones, with some not included. The sample has about 110,000 clones; approximately 84% are singletons. These data originate in a study of control samples from healthy donors and cancer patients. This CDR3 contains 11 residues. The V end lost 1 base, the J end lost 10 bases, and 5 bases lay between the germline ends. Germline values: CDR1 LGHNT, CDR2 FRNRAP. The clonotype comes from a man between 18 and 35 years old in good health. The V call is TRBV12-5, the J call TRBJ2-1; D call uncertain. Source material: blood. The CDR3, as DNA: TGTGCTAGTGGTTTGGGACGCGAGCAGTTCTTC. This codes for CASGLGREQFF.